Below are 2 T cell receptor beta chains sequenced from a single sample in a study of regulatory T cells in long-lasting Graves disease. The time point is: persistent/refractory GD, antithyroid drugs over 5 years with positive TRAb. With RNA extracted from PBMCs as input, the TCR library was made. Combining iRepertoire HTBI primers with Arm-PCR of CDR3 regions, the authors built TCR beta libraries. TCRdb processed the multiplex PCR reads anew with MiXCR; each CDR3 protein has one entry. The table records about 660,000 distinct CDR3 sequences, approximately 31% of them present only once. This specimen was peripheral blood mononuclear cells (PBMCs), taken when the disease was refractory, from a patient treated with antithyroid drugs. The receptor set was obtained from a female donor with Graves disease.

This clonotype was counted between two and nine times. This chain connects TRBV29-1 to TRBJ2-5, with a tentative D call TRBD1 (6 bases). CDR1 and CDR2 (germline): SQVTM, ANQGSEA. The CDR3 contains 12 residues. Deletions cut 3 bases from V and 5 bases from J, with 10 bases between. CDR3 bases: TGCAGCGTTGAGACTCAGGGGGAGACCCAGTACTTC. This translates into CSVETQGETQYF.

This chain uses TRBV5-1 with TRBJ1-4; D gene uncertain. V dropped 6 bases and J dropped 8 bases, with 11 bases sitting between them. Germline CDR1 and CDR2: SGHRS and YFSETQ. The CDR3 runs to 12 residues. Written as DNA, the CDR3 is TGCGCCAGCAACATCCGACGCGAAAAACTGTTTTTT. Amino acids: CASNIRREKLFF.